This TCR beta chain was found in a study of T cell responses to AZD1222 COVID-19 vaccine. Overall study: Researchers grouped second doses given at about 4 or about 12 weeks into one pool. Study-level points and caveats: Nearly half of the spike-specific TCRs reportedly recognize variant regions that carry no mutations.

Trimming left V 2 bases short and J 1 base short, with 8 bases between. This CDR3 comprises 14 residues. From germline, CDR1 is MNHEY and CDR2 SVGAGI. Clones were read by immunoSEQ multiplex PCR, and TCRdb kept only the in-frame ones, dropping some. The table lists over 150,000 clones, 90% of them singletons, with 1.5% in the top ten. Remarks on this clone: As yet, its antigen is unknown.

This chain joins TRBV6-5 and TRBJ1-1; D not certain. This specimen was peripheral blood, taken on day 0 of AZD1222 vaccination. This clonotype was sampled from an adult in good health. CDR3 loop: CASSYLEGNTEAFF. The DNA of the CDR3 is TGTGCCAGCAGTTACCTGGAGGGGAACACTGAAGCTTTCTTT.